Listed here are 6 T cell receptor beta chains from one sample, sequenced in a study of early T cells in non-severe SARS-CoV-2 infection (dated by TCRdb to about 2021). Libraries were made using 5' RACE. The sequencer was a NextSeq 500. TCRdb reworked the public reads: Q25 trimming with fastp, MiXCR clone assembly, productive beta chains retained. Every distinct CDR3 protein forms one entry, paired with its most common genes and DNA. Counted in this sample were roughly 110,000 distinct CDR3 sequences; around 10% of them appeared once. The ten largest clones add up to around 8% of the sample. The sequenced sample was whole blood. These receptors all come from an adult who was a healthcare worker with PCR-confirmed SARS-CoV-2 infection or an uninfected control (not recorded which).

This clonotype was observed at least ten times. This chain links TRBV30 with TRBJ2-7; D is undetermined. CDR1 is GTSNPN and CDR2 is SVGIG in the germline V gene (reference sequence). The CDR3 is 12 residues long. V was clipped by 3 bases and J by 4 bases, with 10 bases between them. The CDR3 DNA reads as TGTGCCTGGAGCCAAACATATTACGAGCAGTACTTC. Protein sequence: CAWSQTYYEQYF.

This clonotype was found many times. V and J are TRBV29-1 and TRBJ2-1; weak D call: TRBD2 (6 bases). This CDR3 comprises 14 residues. Per germline, CDR1 SQVTM and CDR2 ANQGSEA. Trimming stripped 6 bases from V and 5 bases from J, with 17 bases between. The CDR3 protein is CSVHPGTRNNEQFF. Here the CDR3 DNA reads TGCAGCGTACACCCCGGGACTCGGAACAATGAGCAGTTCTTC.

This clonotype was recorded many times. V gene TRBV6-2 or TRBV6-3 combines with J gene TRBJ1-1; D gene ambiguous. The V end was cut by 6 bases, the J end by 4 bases, with 15 bases between. Germline-derived CDR1 and CDR2 are MNHEY and SVGEGT. This CDR3 has 14 residues. The CDR3 sequence: CASSRSDTLTEAFF. The CDR3 region has the DNA TGTGCCAGCAGCCGCTCCGACACCCTCACTGAAGCTTTCTTT.

This clonotype has ten or more counts. This sequence joins TRBV6-1 and TRBJ2-6; D not certain. Germline CDR1 reads MNHNS; CDR2 reads SASEGT. This CDR3 contains 14 residues. With 8 bases removed from V and 0 bases from J, the gap between germline ends came to 8 bases. CDR3: CASAGSSGANVLTF. Here the CDR3 DNA reads TGTGCCAGCGCCGGTAGCTCTGGGGCCAACGTCCTGACTTTC.

The chain combines TRBV18 with TRBJ2-5, with no clear D. Germline CDR1 is KGHSH and CDR2 is LQKENI. The V end lost 3 bases, the J end lost 1 base, and 6 bases lay between the germline ends. The CDR3 contains 13 residues. The CDR3 is CASSPGIQETQYF. CDR3 nucleotides: TGTGCCAGCTCACCTGGTATCCAAGAGACCCAGTACTTC.

This clonotype was detected many times. The chain carries TRBV11-2 and TRBJ2-3; the D gene is possibly TRBD1 (6 bases). Trimming shortened V by 5 bases and J by 6 bases, and 9 bases separated the two germline ends. The CDR3 has 12 residues. CDR1 and CDR2 from the germline V gene are SGHAT and FQNNGV. The CDR3: CASSPDRDTQYF. The CDR3 coding sequence is TGTGCCAGCAGCCCAGACAGGGATACGCAGTATTTT.